The rows below give T cell receptor beta chains drawn from one sample of a study of breast tumors, draining lymph nodes, adjacent tissues. TCRdb passed the multiplex PCR reads through MiXCR, listing each CDR3 protein once. The repertoire holds around 150,000 distinct CDR3 sequences, with approximately 20% as singletons. Sequenced material: axillary lymph node tissue. These receptors originate from a female donor with breast cancer. Some clones in this sample may be carry-over from other donors' samples. Both conserved end residues are part of each CDR3. Each record gives: CDR3 protein, CDR3 DNA, J gene, D gene, clone size, V gene. A D gene is named only where the DNA matches it firmly. The size field is filled for only some rows; it gives once, few, many or a size class.

CASSLAGEGYEQYF | TGTGCCAGCAGTCTAGCGGGAGAGGGCTACGAGCAGTACTTC | TRBJ2-7 | TRBD2 | many | TRBV6-2/TRBV6-3
CASSPQTASSYNEQFF | TGTGCCAGCAGCCCGCAGACAGCGAGCTCCTACAATGAGCAGTTCTTC | TRBJ2-1 | NA | NA | TRBV28
CAWSALVPGITTGELFF | TGTGCCTGGAGTGCTTTAGTTCCAGGGATAACAACCGGGGAGCTGTTTTTT | TRBJ2-2 | NA | few | TRBV30
CASSQDHLGSTGELFF | TGTGCCAGCAGCCAAGATCACCTAGGAAGTACCGGGGAGCTGTTTTTT | TRBJ2-2 | NA | many | TRBV4-2
CSVEDRGGETQYF | TGCAGCGTTGAAGACAGGGGGGGAGAGACCCAGTACTTC | TRBJ2-5 | NA | many | TRBV29-1
CASSPRQSKETQYF | TGTGCCAGCAGTCCCCGACAATCTAAAGAGACCCAGTACTTC | TRBJ2-5 | NA | many | TRBV2
CASSLAGGLVEQFF | TGTGCCAGCAGTCTAGCGGGAGGTTTGGTGGAGCAGTTCTTC | TRBJ2-1 | TRBD2 | NA | TRBV7-3
CASTRTGTSGRRVTDTQYF | TGTGCCAGCACCCGGACCGGGACTAGCGGGAGGAGAGTGACAGATACGCAGTATTTT | TRBJ2-3 | TRBD2 | many | TRBV7-8
CASSQGAWYGTGGAEGQFF | TGCGCCAGCAGCCAAGGAGCATGGTACGGGACAGGGGGCGCTGAGGGGCAGTTCTTC | TRBJ2-1 | TRBD1 | NA | TRBV4-1
CASSLLTGGVYNEQFF | TGTGCCAGCAGCTTATTGACGGGGGGCGTCTACAATGAGCAGTTCTTC | TRBJ2-1 | NA | many | TRBV11-3
CSARAPSLRSSYNSPLHF | TGCAGTGCTAGAGCCCCCAGCCTCAGGAGCTCCTATAATTCACCCCTCCACTTT | TRBJ1-6 | NA | many | TRBV20-1
CASSVDRNTGELFF | TGCGCCAGCAGTGTAGACCGGAACACCGGGGAGCTGTTTTTT | TRBJ2-2 | NA | many | TRBV10-1
CASSTGQALGNFQYF | TGTGCCAGCAGCACTGGACAGGCCCTGGGAAACTTTCAGTACTTC | TRBJ2-4 | TRBD1 | NA | TRBV5-4
CASHQGQGAREQYF | TGTGCCAGCCACCAGGGACAGGGGGCGCGTGAGCAGTACTTC | TRBJ2-7 | TRBD1 | medium-sized | TRBV2
CAWSVGTSGTDTQYF | TGTGCCTGGAGTGTAGGGACTAGCGGCACAGATACGCAGTATTTT | TRBJ2-3 | TRBD2 | many | TRBV30
CASRARDRGYEQYF | TGTGCCAGCAGGGCCCGGGACAGGGGCTACGAGCAGTACTTC | TRBJ2-7 | TRBD1 | NA | TRBV28
CASSLEVTSYEQYF | TGTGCCAGCAGCTTAGAGGTCACCTCCTACGAGCAGTACTTC | TRBJ2-7 | NA | many | TRBV7-2
CASSSQGRDSPLHF | TGCGCCAGCAGCTCACAGGGTAGGGATTCACCCCTCCACTTT | TRBJ1-6 | NA | many | TRBV5-1
CAWWTTNTGELFF | TGTGCCTGGTGGACAACGAACACCGGGGAGCTGTTTTTT | TRBJ2-2 | NA | NA | TRBV30
CAISDQQGYEQYF | TGTGCCATCAGTGATCAACAGGGCTACGAGCAGTACTTC | TRBJ2-7 | NA | many | TRBV10-3
CASSYSILGPGQGNQPQHF | TGTGCCAGCAGTTACTCGATTCTCGGACCGGGACAGGGTAATCAGCCCCAGCATTTT | TRBJ1-5 | TRBD1 | few | TRBV6-2/TRBV6-3
CVSSISAYNEQFF | TGTGTCAGTAGTATATCGGCTTACAATGAGCAGTTCTTC | TRBJ2-1 | NA | NA | TRBV19
CASSPRTNYGYTF | TGTGCCAGCAGCCCCAGGACTAACTATGGCTACACCTTC | TRBJ1-2 | NA | many | TRBV11-2
CSASPAANTGELFF | TGCAGTGCTAGTCCGGCAGCTAACACCGGGGAGCTGTTTTTT | TRBJ2-2 | NA | many | TRBV20-1
CASSLSGTDTQYF | TGTGCCAGCAGCTTAAGTGGCACAGATACGCAGTATTTT | TRBJ2-3 | NA | many | TRBV7-3
CASSSSHLYEQYF | TGTGCCAGCAGTTCCAGCCACCTTTACGAGCAGTACTTC | TRBJ2-7 | NA | many | TRBV6-2/TRBV6-3
CASSEVGTGAHEQFF | TGTGCCAGCAGTGAAGTGGGGACGGGCGCCCATGAGCAGTTCTTC | TRBJ2-1 | NA | many | TRBV6-1
CSVEDLSGIETQYF | TGCAGCGTTGAAGATCTTTCTGGGATAGAGACCCAGTACTTC | TRBJ2-5 | NA | few | TRBV29-1
CAGSLANEQFF | TGTGCCGGCAGCTTAGCGAATGAGCAGTTCTTC | TRBJ2-1 | NA | NA | TRBV7-2
CASSVGPGHGSYEQYF | TGTGCCAGCAGCGTCGGTCCGGGACACGGCTCCTACGAGCAGTACTTC | TRBJ2-7 | NA | many | TRBV7-9
CASSRAASGRVVYEQYF | TGTGCCAGCAGCCGTGCTGCTAGCGGGAGGGTTGTCTACGAGCAGTACTTC | TRBJ2-7 | TRBD2 | many | TRBV7-2
CSVDGGYGYTF | TGCAGCGTTGACGGTGGCTATGGCTACACCTTC | TRBJ1-2 | NA | NA | TRBV29-1
CASSLAPGIYGYTF | TGTGCCAGCAGCTTAGCGCCTGGAATCTATGGCTACACCTTC | TRBJ1-2 | NA | many | TRBV7-9
CASRTGTQAYEQYF | TGTGCCAGCAGAACCGGGACCCAAGCCTACGAGCAGTACTTC | TRBJ2-7 | NA | NA | TRBV28
CASRRGCSSYEQYF | TGTGCCAGTAGGCGCGGATGCAGCTCCTACGAGCAGTACTTC | TRBJ2-7 | NA | many | TRBV19
CAIGQGKGQPQHF | TGTGCCATCGGACAGGGGAAAGGACAGCCCCAGCATTTT | TRBJ1-5 | TRBD1 | many | TRBV10-3
CASSPGQGSGANVLTF | TGTGCCAGCAGCCCCGGTCAGGGCTCTGGGGCCAACGTCCTGACTTTC | TRBJ2-6 | NA | many | TRBV3-1
CASSAGYSLGEQYF | TGTGCCAGCAGCGCGGGGTACAGTTTGGGCGAGCAGTACTTC | TRBJ2-7 | NA | many | TRBV9
CASSPRDPGAYNEQFF | TGTGCCAGCAGCCCCCGAGACCCGGGGGCTTACAATGAGCAGTTCTTC | TRBJ2-1 | NA | many | TRBV11-1
CSVGGGTGAPNTEAFF | TGCAGCGTTGGAGGGGGGACAGGGGCTCCGAACACTGAAGCTTTCTTT | TRBJ1-1 | TRBD1 | NA | TRBV29-1
CASSPPGGAREQFF | TGTGCCAGCAGTCCCCCGGGGGGAGCCCGCGAGCAGTTCTTC | TRBJ2-1 | TRBD2 | NA | TRBV6-5